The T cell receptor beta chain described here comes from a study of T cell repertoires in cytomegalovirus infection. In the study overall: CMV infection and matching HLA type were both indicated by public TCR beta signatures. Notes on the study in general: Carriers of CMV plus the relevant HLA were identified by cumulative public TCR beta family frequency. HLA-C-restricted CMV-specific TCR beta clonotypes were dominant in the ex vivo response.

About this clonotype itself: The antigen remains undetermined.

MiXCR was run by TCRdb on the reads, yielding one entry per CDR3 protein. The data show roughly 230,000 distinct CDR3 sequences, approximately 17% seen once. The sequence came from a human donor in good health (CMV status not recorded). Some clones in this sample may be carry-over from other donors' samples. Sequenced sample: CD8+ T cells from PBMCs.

The DNA for the CDR3 is TGTGCCAGCAGTCGGACCCAGTTGGGGGAAGAGACCCAGTACTTC. Amino acids: CASSRTQLGEETQYF. The chain has TRBV12-3 or TRBV12-4 and TRBJ2-5; D possibly uses TRBD1 or TRBD2 (5 bases each). The V end lost 5 bases, the J end lost 3 bases, and 16 bases lay between the germline ends. The CDR3 contains 15 residues.